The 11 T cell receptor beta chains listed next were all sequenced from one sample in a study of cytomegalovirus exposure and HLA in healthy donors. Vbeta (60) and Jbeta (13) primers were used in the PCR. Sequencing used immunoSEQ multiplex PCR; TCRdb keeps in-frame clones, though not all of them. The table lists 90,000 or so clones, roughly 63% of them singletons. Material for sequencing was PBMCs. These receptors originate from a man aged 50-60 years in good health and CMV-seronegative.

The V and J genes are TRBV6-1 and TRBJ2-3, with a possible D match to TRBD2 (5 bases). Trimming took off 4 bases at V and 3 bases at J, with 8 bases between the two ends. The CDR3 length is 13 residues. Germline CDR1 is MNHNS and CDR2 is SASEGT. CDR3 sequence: CASSVPGTDTQYF. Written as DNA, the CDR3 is TGTGCCAGCAGTGTCCCGGGGACAGATACGCAGTATTTT.

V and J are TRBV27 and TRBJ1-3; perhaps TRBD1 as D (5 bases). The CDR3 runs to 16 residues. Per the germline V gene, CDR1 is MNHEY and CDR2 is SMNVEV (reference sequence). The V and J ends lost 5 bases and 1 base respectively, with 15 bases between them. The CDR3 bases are TGTGCCAGCAGTCTGAACCGGGGGGTTTCTGGAAACACCATATATTTT. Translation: CASSLNRGVSGNTIYF.

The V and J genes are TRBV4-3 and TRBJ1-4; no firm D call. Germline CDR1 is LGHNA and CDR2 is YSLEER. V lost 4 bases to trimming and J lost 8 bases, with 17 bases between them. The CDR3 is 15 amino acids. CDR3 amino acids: CASSLGPPGGEKLFF. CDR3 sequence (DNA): TGCGCCAGCAGCCTAGGCCCCCCCGGCGGGGAAAAACTGTTTTTT.

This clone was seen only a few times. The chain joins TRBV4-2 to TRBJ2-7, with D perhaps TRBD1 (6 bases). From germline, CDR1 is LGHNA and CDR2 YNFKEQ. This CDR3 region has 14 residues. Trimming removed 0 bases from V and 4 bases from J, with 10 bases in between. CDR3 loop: CASSQDPGQYEQYF. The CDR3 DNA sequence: TGTGCCAGCAGCCAAGACCCCGGACAGTACGAGCAGTACTTC.

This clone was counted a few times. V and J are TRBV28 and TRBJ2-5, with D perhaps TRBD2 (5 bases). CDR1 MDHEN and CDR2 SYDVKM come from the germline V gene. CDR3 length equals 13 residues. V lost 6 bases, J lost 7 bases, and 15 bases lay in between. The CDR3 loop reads CASRNGPRGTQYF. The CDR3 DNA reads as TGTGCCAGCAGGAATGGCCCTCGGGGGACCCAGTACTTC. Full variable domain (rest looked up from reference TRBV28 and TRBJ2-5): DVKVTQSSRYLVKRTGEKVFLECVQDMDHENMFWYRQDPGLGLRLIYFSYDVKMKEKGDIPEGYSVSREKKERFSLILESASTNQTSMYLCASRNGPRGTQYFGPGTRLLVL.

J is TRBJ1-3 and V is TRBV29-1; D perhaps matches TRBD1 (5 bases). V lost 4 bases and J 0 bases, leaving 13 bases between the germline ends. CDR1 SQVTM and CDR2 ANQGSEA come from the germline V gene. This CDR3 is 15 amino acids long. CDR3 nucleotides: TGCAGCGTTGCGGGGGAGGGAGACTCTGGAAACACCATATATTTT. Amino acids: CSVAGEGDSGNTIYF.

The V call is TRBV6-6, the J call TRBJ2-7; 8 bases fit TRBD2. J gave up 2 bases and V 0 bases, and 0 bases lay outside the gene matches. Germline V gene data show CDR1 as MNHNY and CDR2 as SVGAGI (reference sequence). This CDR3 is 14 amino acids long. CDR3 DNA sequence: TGTGCCAGCAGTTACTCTAGCGGGACCTACGAGCAGTACGTC. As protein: CASSYSSGTYEQYV.

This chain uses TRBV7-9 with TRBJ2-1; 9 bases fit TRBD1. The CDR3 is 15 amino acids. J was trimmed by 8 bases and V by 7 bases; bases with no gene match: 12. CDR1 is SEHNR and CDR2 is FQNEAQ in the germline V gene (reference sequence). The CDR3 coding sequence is TGTGCCAGCACCACCCCGGGACAGGGCGGGCATGAGCAGTTCTTC. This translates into CASTTPGQGGHEQFF.

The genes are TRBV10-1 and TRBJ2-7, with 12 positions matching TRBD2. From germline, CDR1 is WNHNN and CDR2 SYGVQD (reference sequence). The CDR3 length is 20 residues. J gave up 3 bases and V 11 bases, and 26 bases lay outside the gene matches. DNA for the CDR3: TGCGCCTCACCAGGGGGGCTCGGCCAACTAGCGGGAGGACGCTTCTACGAGCAGTACGTC. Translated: CASPGGLGQLAGGRFYEQYV.

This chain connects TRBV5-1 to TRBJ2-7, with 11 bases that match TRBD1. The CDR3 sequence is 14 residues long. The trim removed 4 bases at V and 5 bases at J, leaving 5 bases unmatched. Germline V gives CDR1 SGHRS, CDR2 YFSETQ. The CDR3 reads CASSAGQGGHEQYF. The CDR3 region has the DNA TGCGCCAGCAGCGCGGGACAGGGGGGGCACGAGCAGTACTTC.

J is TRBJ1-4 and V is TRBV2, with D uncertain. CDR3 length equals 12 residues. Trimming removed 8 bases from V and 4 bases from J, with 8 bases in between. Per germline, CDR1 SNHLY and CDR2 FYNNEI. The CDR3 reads CASGGRNEKLFF. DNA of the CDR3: TGTGCCAGCGGCGGTCGTAATGAAAAACTGTTTTTT.